This TCR beta chain derives from a study of OX40 agonist ivuxolimab in advanced cancers. About the research overall: Patients received ivuxolimab, an agonistic anti-OX40 (CD134) antibody. Past anti-PD-1, anti-PD-L1 or anti-CTLA-4 therapy was accepted, and roughly 38% had received some.

If patients had autoimmune disease history or systemic immunosuppression, they were excluded. Points on this clone: Its antigen is not known.

The assay was immunoSEQ multiplex PCR, and TCRdb's table has in-frame clones only and misses some. The sample includes 20,000 to 30,000 clones, 60% to 85% of them seen just once. Study-level findings and limits: Expanded peripheral T-cell antigen specificity went undetermined.

The germline V and J ends were trimmed by 0 bases and 2 bases, with 15 bases remaining between them. CDR1 and CDR2 (germline): SGHRS, YFSETQ. The CDR3 has 16 amino acids. This TCR derives from an adult with an advanced solid tumor such as melanoma, head and neck, liver or kidney cancer. The sequences come from CD4+ or CD8+ T cells sorted from blood, collected in a trial of the OX40 agonist ivuxolimab. The chain joins TRBV5-1 to TRBJ2-7; possibly TRBD1 for D (6 bases). CDR3 loop: CASSLATGTLTYEQYF. The CDR3 region has the DNA TGCGCCAGCAGCTTGGCTACCGGGACATTGACCTACGAGCAGTACTTC. The variable domain in full, with the rest retrieved from reference TRBV5-1 and TRBJ2-7, is KAGVTQTPRYLIKTRGQQVTLSCSPISGHRSVSWYQQTPGQGLQFLFEYFSETQRNKGNFPGRFSGRQFSNSRSEMNVSTLELGDSALYLCASSLATGTLTYEQYFGPGTRLTVT.